This TCR beta chain was identified during a study of blood T cell repertoires in COVID-19. About the study: Acute and convalescent COVID-19 samples came from the United States, Italy and Spain.

This CDR3 has 16 residues. With V trimmed by 6 bases and J by 2 bases, 8 bases remained unmatched. Per the germline V gene, CDR1 is MNHEY and CDR2 is SMNVEV (reference sequence). The age range of participants was about 18 to 89 years, with residence in more than 20 US areas. Assay used: immunoSEQ multiplex PCR; TCRdb lists only in-frame clones, some missing. The table has about 480,000 clones, roughly 90% seen once; the top ten hold 1.8%. The V and J genes are TRBV27 and TRBJ1-5; 9 bases are a match to TRBD1. This TCR was recovered from a middle-aged woman who had recovered from COVID-19. Sequenced input: PBMCs or T cells enriched from blood (not recorded which). As DNA, the CDR3 is TGTGCCAGCAGGCCCCTGGGACAGGGTGGCAATCAGCCCCAGCATTTT. Its translation: CASRPLGQGGNQPQHF.